The entry below gives a single TCR beta chain sequence along with its context. CDR3 length equals 15 residues. The V gene lost 5 bases and the J gene lost 4 bases, with 14 bases spanning the gap. The germline V gene encodes CDR1 MRHNA and CDR2 SNTAGT. This specimen comes from a study of shared clonotypes between healthy human individuals. The table came from immunoSEQ multiplex PCR; TCRdb's copy has only in-frame clones and leaves some out. This sample has about 120,000 clones, with over 65% found just once. Sequencing used memory CD8+ T cells sorted from blood. The subset is: CD45RO+ cells pooled with CCR7-negative TemRA cells. V is TRBV6-4 and J is TRBJ2-2, with D tentatively TRBD2 (5 bases). This sequence originates from a woman aged 25 to 39 in good health. The CDR3 region is CASSPGGLTTGELFF. In DNA form, the CDR3 reads TGTGCCAGCAGTCCCGGAGGACTTACCACCGGGGAGCTGTTTTTT.